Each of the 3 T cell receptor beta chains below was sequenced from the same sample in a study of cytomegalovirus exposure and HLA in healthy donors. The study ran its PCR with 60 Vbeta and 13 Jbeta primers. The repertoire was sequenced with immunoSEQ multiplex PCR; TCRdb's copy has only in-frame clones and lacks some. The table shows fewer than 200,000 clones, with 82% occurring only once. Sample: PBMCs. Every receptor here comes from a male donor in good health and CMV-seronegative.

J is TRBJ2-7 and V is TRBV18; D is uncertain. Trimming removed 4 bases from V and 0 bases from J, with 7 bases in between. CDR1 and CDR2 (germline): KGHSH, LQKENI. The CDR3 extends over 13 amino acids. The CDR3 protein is CASSLSFSYEQYF. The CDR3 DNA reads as TGTGCCAGCTCACTTTCTTTCTCCTACGAGCAGTACTTC.

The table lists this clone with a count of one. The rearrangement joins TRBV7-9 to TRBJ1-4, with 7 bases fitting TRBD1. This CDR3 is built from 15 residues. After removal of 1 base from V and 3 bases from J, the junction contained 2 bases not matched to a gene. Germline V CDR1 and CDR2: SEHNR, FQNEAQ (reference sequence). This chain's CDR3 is CASSLGDRANEKLFF. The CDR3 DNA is TGTGCCAGCAGCTTAGGTGACAGGGCTAATGAAAAACTGTTTTTT.

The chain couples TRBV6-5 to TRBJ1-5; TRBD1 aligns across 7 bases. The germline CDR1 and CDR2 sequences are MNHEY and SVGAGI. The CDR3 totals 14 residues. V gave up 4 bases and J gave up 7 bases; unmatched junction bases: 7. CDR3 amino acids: CASSSGTAKQPQHF. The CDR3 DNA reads TGTGCCAGCAGTTCCGGGACAGCAAAGCAGCCCCAGCATTTT.